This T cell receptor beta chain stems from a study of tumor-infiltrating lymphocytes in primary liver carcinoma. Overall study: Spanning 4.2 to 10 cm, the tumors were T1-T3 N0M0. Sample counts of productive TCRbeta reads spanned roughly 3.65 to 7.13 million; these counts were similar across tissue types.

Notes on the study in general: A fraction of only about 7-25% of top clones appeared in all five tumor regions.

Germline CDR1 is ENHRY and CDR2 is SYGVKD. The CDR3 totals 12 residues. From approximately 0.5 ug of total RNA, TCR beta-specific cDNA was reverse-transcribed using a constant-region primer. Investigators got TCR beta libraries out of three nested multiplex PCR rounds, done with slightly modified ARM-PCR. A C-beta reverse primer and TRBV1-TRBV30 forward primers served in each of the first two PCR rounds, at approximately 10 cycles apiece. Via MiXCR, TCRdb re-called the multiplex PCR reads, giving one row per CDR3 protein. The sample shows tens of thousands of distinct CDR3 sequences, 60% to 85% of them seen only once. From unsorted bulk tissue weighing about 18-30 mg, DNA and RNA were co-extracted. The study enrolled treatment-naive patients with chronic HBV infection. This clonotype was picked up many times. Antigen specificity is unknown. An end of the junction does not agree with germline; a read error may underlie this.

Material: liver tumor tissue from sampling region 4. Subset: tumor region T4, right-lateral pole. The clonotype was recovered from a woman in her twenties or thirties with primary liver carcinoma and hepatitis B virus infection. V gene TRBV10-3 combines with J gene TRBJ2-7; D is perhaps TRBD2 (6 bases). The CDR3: CAISETDYEQCF. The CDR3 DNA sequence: TGTGCCATCAGTGAAACGGACTACGAGCAGTGCTTC.